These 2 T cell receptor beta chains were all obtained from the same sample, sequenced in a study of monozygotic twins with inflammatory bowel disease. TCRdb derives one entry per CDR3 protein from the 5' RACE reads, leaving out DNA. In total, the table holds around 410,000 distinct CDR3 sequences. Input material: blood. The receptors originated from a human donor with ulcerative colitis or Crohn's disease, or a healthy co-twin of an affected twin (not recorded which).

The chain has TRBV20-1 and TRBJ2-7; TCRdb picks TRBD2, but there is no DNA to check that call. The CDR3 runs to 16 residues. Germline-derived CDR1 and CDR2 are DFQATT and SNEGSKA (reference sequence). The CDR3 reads CSPRPLASVSSYEQYF.

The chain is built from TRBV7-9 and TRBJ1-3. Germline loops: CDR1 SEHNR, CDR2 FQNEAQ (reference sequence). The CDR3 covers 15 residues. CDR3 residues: CASSLAGWGGNTIYF.